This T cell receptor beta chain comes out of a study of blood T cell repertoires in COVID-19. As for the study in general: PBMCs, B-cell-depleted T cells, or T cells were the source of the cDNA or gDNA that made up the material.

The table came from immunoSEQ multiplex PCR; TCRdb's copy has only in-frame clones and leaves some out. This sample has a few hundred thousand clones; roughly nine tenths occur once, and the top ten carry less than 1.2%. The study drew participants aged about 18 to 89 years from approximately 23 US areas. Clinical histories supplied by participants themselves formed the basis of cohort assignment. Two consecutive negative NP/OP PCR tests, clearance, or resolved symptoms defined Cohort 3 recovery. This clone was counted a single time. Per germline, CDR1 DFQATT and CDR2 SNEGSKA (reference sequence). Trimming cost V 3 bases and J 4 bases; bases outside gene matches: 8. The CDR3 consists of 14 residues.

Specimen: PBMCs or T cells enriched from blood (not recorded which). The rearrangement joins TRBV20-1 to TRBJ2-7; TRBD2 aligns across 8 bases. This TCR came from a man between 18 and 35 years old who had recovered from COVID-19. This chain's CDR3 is CSASSGAGDYEQYF. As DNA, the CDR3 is TGCAGTGCTAGTTCAGGAGCGGGGGATTACGAGCAGTACTTC.